This record concerns one T cell receptor (beta chain) sequence. Its target is unknown. This record comes from a study of response to subunit inactivated influenza vaccine. Study results and caveats: Each seasonal influenza vaccination, the authors suggested, recruits few new T cells.

Each CDR3 protein gets one entry after TCRdb re-called the RT-PCR reads with MiXCR. This repertoire shows about 700,000 distinct CDR3 sequences, roughly 14% found once; its top ten account for 11%. V trimming: 6 bases; J trimming: 6 bases; junction bases outside the gene matches: 8. The CDR3 consists of 16 residues. CDR1 and CDR2 from the germline V gene are ENHRY and SYGVKD. The chain carries TRBV10-3 and TRBJ2-3, with 14 bases fitting TRBD2. The sequencing used PBMCs from blood, collected roughly 12 days after vaccination. The clonotype was recovered from a man aged 50 to 59 who received an inactivated influenza vaccine. This CDR3 reads CAIRGTSGRVGDTQYF. In DNA, the CDR3 is TGTGCCATCAGGGGGACTAGCGGGAGAGTCGGGGATACGCAGTATTTT.